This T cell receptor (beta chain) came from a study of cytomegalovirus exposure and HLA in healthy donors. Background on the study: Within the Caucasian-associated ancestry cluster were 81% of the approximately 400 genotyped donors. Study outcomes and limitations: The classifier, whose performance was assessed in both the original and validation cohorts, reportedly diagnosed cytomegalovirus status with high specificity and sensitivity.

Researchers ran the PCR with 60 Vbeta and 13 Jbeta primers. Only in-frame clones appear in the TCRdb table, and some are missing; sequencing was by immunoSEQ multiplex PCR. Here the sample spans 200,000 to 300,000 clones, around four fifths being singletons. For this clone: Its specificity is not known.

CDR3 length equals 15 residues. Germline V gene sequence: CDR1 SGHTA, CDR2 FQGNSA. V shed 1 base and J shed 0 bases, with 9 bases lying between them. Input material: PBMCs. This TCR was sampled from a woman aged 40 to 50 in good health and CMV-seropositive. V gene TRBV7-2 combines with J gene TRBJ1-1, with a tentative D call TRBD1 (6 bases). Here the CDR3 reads CASSLEGGLNTEAFF. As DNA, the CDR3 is TGTGCCAGCAGCTTAGAGGGGGGGTTGAACACTGAAGCTTTCTTT.